The rows below give T cell receptor beta chains drawn from one sample of a study of vaccination effects on CD4 cells after COVID-19. Produced via immunoSEQ multiplex PCR; TCRdb's table is partial and in-frame only. The table shows about 73,000 clones, with under 80% occurring only once. Antigens for these TCRs are unknown. Sequences were derived from CD4+ T cells from PBMCs cultured with SARS-CoV-2 spike peptides, sampled before COVID-19 vaccination. The origin of the receptors is a human donor who received a COVID-19 vaccine. Both conserved end residues are part of each CDR3. D genes are given only for firm matches. Some rows mark clone size as missing; the rest say once, few, many or name a class of expanded clone.

clone size	V gene	D gene	J gene	CDR3 protein	CDR3 DNA
NA	TRBV10-1	NA	TRBJ1-1	CASSVGTRAMNTEAFF	TGCGCCAGCAGTGTGGGGACAAGAGCCATGAACACTGAAGCTTTCTTT
NA	TRBV10-3	NA	TRBJ2-5	CAISSTSGDETQYF	TGTGCCATCAGTTCAACTAGTGGGGACGAGACCCAGTACTTC
NA	TRBV5-8	TRBD1	TRBJ2-4	CASSLRDSIIQYF	TGTGCCAGCAGCTTGCGGGACAGCATAATTCAGTACTTC
NA	TRBV5-1	NA	TRBJ1-1	CASSAGWGTEAFF	TGCGCCAGCAGCGCAGGGTGGGGGACTGAAGCTTTCTTT
NA	TRBV29-1	NA	TRBJ1-1	CSVVRQNSYLNTEAFF	TGCAGCGTTGTAAGACAGAACTCTTATTTGAACACTGAAGCTTTCTTT
NA	TRBV2	NA	TRBJ2-3	CASSEWGTTSTDTQYF	TGTGCCAGCAGTGAATGGGGCACGACTAGCACAGATACGCAGTATTTT
NA	TRBV5-6	NA	TRBJ1-6	CASSLAGARVNSPLHF	TGTGCCAGCAGCTTGGCCGGGGCGAGGGTAAATTCACCCCTCCACTTT
NA	TRBV2	NA	TRBJ1-2	CASSATGTPANYGYTF	TGTGCCAGCAGCGCTACCGGGACACCGGCTAACTATGGCTACACCTTC
NA	TRBV12-5	TRBD1	TRBJ2-5	CASSGQGAETQYF	TGTGCTAGTAGTGGACAGGGGGCAGAGACCCAGTACTTC
many	TRBV9	NA	TRBJ1-1	CASSAQVGGTEAFF	TGTGCCAGCAGCGCCCAAGTAGGGGGGACTGAAGCTTTCTTT
NA	TRBV19	NA	TRBJ2-5	CASSTSGIQETQYF	TGTGCCAGTAGTACCTCCGGGATCCAAGAGACCCAGTACTTC
NA	TRBV5-1	NA	TRBJ1-1	CASSVRGNTEAFF	TGCGCCAGCAGCGTCAGGGGGAACACTGAAGCTTTCTTT
NA	TRBV3-1/TRBV3-2	TRBD1	TRBJ1-2	CASSYRGDYGYTF	TGTGCCAGCAGTTACAGGGGTGACTATGGCTACACCTTC
NA	TRBV18	TRBD1	TRBJ2-3	CASSPTGGSTDTQYF	TGTGCCAGCTCACCGACAGGGGGGTCCACAGATACGCAGTATTTT
NA	TRBV5-1	TRBD1	TRBJ1-5	CASSLKADRGRGGQPQHF	TGCGCCAGCAGCTTGAAAGCCGACAGGGGGCGCGGAGGTCAGCCCCAGCATTTT
NA	TRBV7-3	TRBD1	TRBJ1-3	CASSLKSGQGRNTIYF	TGTGCCAGCAGCTTAAAATCGGGACAGGGAAGAAACACCATATATTTT
NA	TRBV28	TRBD1	TRBJ2-2	CASFPAGGPNTGELFF	TGTGCCAGCTTTCCCGCAGGGGGCCCGAACACCGGGGAGCTGTTTTTT
NA	TRBV6-5	TRBD1	TRBJ2-1	CASLTGARSYNEQFF	TGTGCCAGCTTAACAGGGGCCCGCTCCTACAATGAGCAGTTCTTC
NA	TRBV30	TRBD1	TRBJ1-4	CAWSGGQGEKLFF	TGTGCCTGGAGTGGAGGACAGGGAGAAAAACTGTTTTTT
NA	TRBV12-3/TRBV12-4	NA	TRBJ2-2	CASSLRVTGELFF	TGTGCCAGCAGTCTCCGAGTCACCGGGGAGCTGTTTTTT
once	TRBV24-1	TRBD2	TRBJ2-5	CATSSRGGRETQYF	TGTGCCACCAGTTCCCGGGGGGGTAGAGAGACCCAGTACTTC
NA	TRBV5-1	NA	TRBJ2-1	CASRLNSGTDIF	TGCGCCAGCAGGTTAAACAGTGGTACGGATATCTTC
NA	TRBV3-1/TRBV3-2	NA	TRBJ2-5	CASSQDRETQYF	TGTGCCAGCAGCCAAGATCGAGAGACCCAGTACTTC
NA	TRBV3-1/TRBV3-2	NA	TRBJ2-2	CASSQDNGLRRSGGELFF	TGTGCCAGCAGCCAAGATAACGGGCTACGGAGGTCAGGGGGGGAGCTGTTTTTT
NA	TRBV6-1	NA	TRBJ1-1	CASCGPNTEAFF	TGTGCCAGCTGTGGCCCCAACACTGAAGCTTTCTTT
NA	TRBV5-4	TRBD1	TRBJ2-6	CASSSLTGGTGANVLTF	TGTGCCAGCAGCTCACTAACAGGGGGCACTGGGGCCAACGTCCTGACTTTC
NA	TRBV5-1	TRBD1	TRBJ2-1	CASSRQGQGDGQQFF	TGCGCCAGCTCGCGGCAGGGACAGGGAGACGGGCAGCAGTTCTTC
few	TRBV9	NA	TRBJ1-3	CASSERRGGNTIYF	TGTGCCAGCAGCGAACGCAGGGGTGGAAACACCATATATTTT
NA	TRBV28	NA	TRBJ1-6	CASTSGNSPLHF	TGTGCCAGCACCAGTGGTAATTCACCCCTCCACTTT
NA	TRBV30	NA	TRBJ1-6	CAWTSGNNNSPLHF	TGTGCCTGGACATCGGGCAATAATAATTCACCCCTCCACTTT
NA	TRBV5-1	NA	TRBJ2-6	CASSPGVSGANVLTF	TGCGCCAGCAGCCCTGGGGTCTCTGGGGCCAACGTCCTGACTTTC
once	TRBV6-5	NA	TRBJ1-5	CASSRQAGPIQPQHF	TGTGCCAGCAGCCGACAGGCGGGTCCGATTCAGCCCCAGCATTTT
NA	TRBV5-1	TRBD1	TRBJ2-1	CASSLVYSGQGYNEQFF	TGCGCCAGCAGCTTGGTGTATTCGGGACAGGGCTACAATGAGCAGTTCTTC
NA	TRBV19	NA	TRBJ1-5	CASSMIQGYQPQHF	TGTGCCAGTAGTATGATCCAAGGCTATCAGCCCCAGCATTTT
once	TRBV6-2/TRBV6-3	NA	TRBJ1-4	CASSYRPGWDEKLFF	TGTGCCAGCAGTTACAGGCCCGGTTGGGATGAAAAACTGTTTTTT
NA	TRBV25-1	NA	TRBJ1-3	CASSGLGVSGNTIYF	TGTGCCAGCAGTGGTCTGGGCGTGTCTGGAAACACCATATATTTT
NA	TRBV28	NA	TRBJ1-1	CASTLLRVTGENTEAFF	TGTGCCAGCACCCTACTTAGAGTGACGGGAGAGAACACTGAAGCTTTCTTT
NA	TRBV2	NA	TRBJ2-5	CASRREASLETQYF	TGTGCCAGCAGGCGCGAAGCTAGCTTGGAGACCCAGTACTTC
NA	TRBV30	NA	TRBJ1-6	CAWTTRVPSPLHF	TGTGCCTGGACCACAAGGGTACCATCACCCCTCCACTTT
NA	TRBV5-4	NA	TRBJ1-1	CAVSWVSNTEAFF	TGTGCCGTCTCTTGGGTATCGAACACTGAAGCTTTCTTT
NA	TRBV11-1	NA	TRBJ2-3	CASSGRPTSTDTQYF	TGTGCCAGCAGCGGCCGGCCTACTAGCACAGATACGCAGTATTTT
few	TRBV11-2	NA	TRBJ2-4	CASSLAAQLAKNIQYF	TGTGCCAGCAGCTTAGCGGCACAGTTAGCCAAAAACATTCAGTACTTC
NA	TRBV5-4	NA	TRBJ1-1	CASSYQGNTEAFF	TGTGCCAGCAGCTATCAGGGTAACACTGAAGCTTTCTTT
NA	TRBV6-5	NA	TRBJ1-1	CASRPGVNSEAFF	TGTGCCAGCCGGCCGGGGGTAAACTCTGAAGCTTTCTTT
few	TRBV20-1	NA	TRBJ1-2	CSAKRGTGYTF	TGCAGTGCTAAGAGAGGCACTGGCTACACCTTC
NA	TRBV20-1	NA	TRBJ1-4	CSASSQMVTEKLFF	TGCAGTGCTAGTTCACAGATGGTTACTGAAAAACTGTTTTTT